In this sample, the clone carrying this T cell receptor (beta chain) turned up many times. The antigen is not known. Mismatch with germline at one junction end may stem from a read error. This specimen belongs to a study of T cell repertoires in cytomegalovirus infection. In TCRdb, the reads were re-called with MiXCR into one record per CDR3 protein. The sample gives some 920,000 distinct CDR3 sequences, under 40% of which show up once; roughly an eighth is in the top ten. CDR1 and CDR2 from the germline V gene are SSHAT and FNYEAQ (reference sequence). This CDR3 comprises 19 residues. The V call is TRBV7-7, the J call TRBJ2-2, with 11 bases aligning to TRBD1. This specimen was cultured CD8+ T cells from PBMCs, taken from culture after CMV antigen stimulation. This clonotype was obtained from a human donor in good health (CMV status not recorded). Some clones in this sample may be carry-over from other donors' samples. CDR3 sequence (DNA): TGTGCTAGCAGCGCGCTCCCCATGGGGACAGGGGGTTTTCCGAGGGAGCTGTTTTTT. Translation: CASSALPMGTGGFPRELFF.